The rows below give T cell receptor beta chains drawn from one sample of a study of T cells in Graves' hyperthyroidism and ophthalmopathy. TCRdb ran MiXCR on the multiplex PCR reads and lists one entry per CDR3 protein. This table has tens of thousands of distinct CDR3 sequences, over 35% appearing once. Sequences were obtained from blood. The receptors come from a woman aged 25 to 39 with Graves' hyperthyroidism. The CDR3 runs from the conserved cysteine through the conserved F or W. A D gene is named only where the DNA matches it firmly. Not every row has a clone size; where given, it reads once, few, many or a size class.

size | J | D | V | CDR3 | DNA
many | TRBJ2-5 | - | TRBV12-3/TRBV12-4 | CASSLLNQETQYF | TGTGCCAGCAGTTTACTTAATCAAGAGACCCAGTACTTC
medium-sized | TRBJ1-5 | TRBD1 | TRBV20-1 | CSARKTGFQPQHF | TGCAGTGCTAGGAAGACAGGGTTTCAGCCCCAGCATTTT
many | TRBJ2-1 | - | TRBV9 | CASSSLPTTYNEQFF | TGTGCCAGCAGCTCCCTGCCGACAACCTACAATGAGCAGTTCTTC
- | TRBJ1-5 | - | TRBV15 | CATSRDSQPQHF | TGTGCCACCAGCAGAGATAGCCAGCCCCAGCATTTT
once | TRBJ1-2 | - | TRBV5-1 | CCSSSGPIHGYTF | TGCTGCAGCAGCTCGGGACCGATCCATGGCTACACCTTC
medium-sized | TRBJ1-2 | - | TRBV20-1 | CSATTDSHGYTF | TGCAGTGCCACGACGGACAGCCATGGCTACACCTTC
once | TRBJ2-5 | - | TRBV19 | CASSAAGPVQETQYF | TGTGCCAGTAGTGCCGCCGGACCCGTCCAAGAGACCCAGTACTTC
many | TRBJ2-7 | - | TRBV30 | CAWSSKEPPYEQYF | TGTGCCTGGAGCTCCAAAGAGCCGCCCTACGAGCAGTACTTC
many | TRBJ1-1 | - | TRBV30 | CAVSRVDTEAFF | TGTGCCGTCTCCAGGGTGGACACTGAAGCTTTCTTT
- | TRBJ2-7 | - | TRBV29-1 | CSVEEAQGGEYEQYF | TGCAGCGTCGAAGAGGCGCAGGGGGGAGAGTACGAGCAGTACTTC
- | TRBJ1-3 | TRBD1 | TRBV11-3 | CASSFQRWDSSGNTIYF | TGTGCCAGCAGTTTCCAAAGATGGGACAGCTCTGGAAACACCATATATTTT
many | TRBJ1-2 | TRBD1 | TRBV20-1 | CSARGTGGGANYGYTF | TGCAGTGCTAGGGGGACAGGGGGGGGGGCTAACTATGGCTACACCTTC
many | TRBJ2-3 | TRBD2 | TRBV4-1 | CASSQGTSGRGGTDTQYF | TGCGCCAGCAGCCAAGGGACTAGCGGGAGGGGGGGCACAGATACGCAGTATTTT
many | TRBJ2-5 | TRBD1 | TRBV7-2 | CASSTGTVETQYF | TGTGCCAGCAGCACTGGGACAGTAGAGACCCAGTACTTC
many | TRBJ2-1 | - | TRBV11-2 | CASSRSVVGNEQFF | TGTGCCAGCAGCAGGTCGGTTGTGGGCAATGAGCAGTTCTTC
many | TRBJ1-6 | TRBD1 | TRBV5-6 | CASSLSQGVSSPLHF | TGTGCCAGCAGCCTGTCTCAGGGGGTCAGTTCACCCCTCCACTTT
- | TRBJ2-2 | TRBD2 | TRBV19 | CASSMSASGRAKTGELFF | TGTGCCAGTAGTATGTCGGCTAGCGGGAGGGCCAAAACCGGGGAGCTGTTTTTT
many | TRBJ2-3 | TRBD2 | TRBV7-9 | CASSPLGMSGGRSDTQYF | TGTGCCAGCAGCCCTTTGGGGATGAGCGGGGGGCGCTCAGATACGCAGTATTTT
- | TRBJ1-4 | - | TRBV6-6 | CASSTVTVWGNEKLCF | TGTGCCAGCAGTACGGTGACTGTGTGGGGAAATGAAAAACTTTGTTTT
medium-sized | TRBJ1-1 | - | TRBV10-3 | CAISEAESKAFF | TGTGCCATCAGTGAGGCGGAGTCAAAAGCTTTCTTT
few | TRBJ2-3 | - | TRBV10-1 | CASSVDPDTQYF | TGCGCCAGCAGCGTCGATCCAGATACGCAGTATTTT
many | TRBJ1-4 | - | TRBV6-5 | CASGDLIGGEKLFF | TGTGCCAGCGGCGACCTTATTGGGGGTGAAAAACTGTTTTTT
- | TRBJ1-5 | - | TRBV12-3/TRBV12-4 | CASSSPPSNQPQHF | TGTGCCAGCAGTTCCCCCCCTAGCAATCAGCCCCAGCATTTT
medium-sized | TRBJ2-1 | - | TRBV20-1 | CSASVWGYNEQFF | TGCAGTGCTAGCGTTTGGGGGTACAATGAGCAGTTCTTC
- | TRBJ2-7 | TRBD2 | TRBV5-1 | CASSLSPLAGDGEQYF | TGCGCCAGCAGCTTGAGCCCGCTAGCGGGAGACGGCGAGCAGTACTTC
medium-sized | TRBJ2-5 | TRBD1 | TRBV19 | CASSGDREETQYF | TGTGCCAGTAGCGGGGACAGGGAGGAGACCCAGTACTTC
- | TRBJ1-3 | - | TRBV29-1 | CSVSDGVNEKLFF | TGTAGCGTTTCGGATGGGGTGAACGAAAAATTGTTTTTT
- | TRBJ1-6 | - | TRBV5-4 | CASSCRDSGGDSPLHF | TGTGCCAGCAGCTGCCGGGACTCGGGCGGGGATTCACCCCTCCACTTT
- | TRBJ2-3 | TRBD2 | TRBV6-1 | CASSEPSGDTVTQYF | TGTGCCAGCAGTGAGCCTAGCGGGGACACAGTTACGCAGTATTTT
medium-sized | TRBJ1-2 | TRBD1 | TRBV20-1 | CSALISDRGDGYTF | TGCAGTGCTCTCATCTCCGACAGGGGGGATGGCTACACCTTC
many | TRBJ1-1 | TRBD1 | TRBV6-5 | CASTGQGRNTEAFF | TGTGCCAGCACCGGACAGGGGAGAAACACTGAAGCTTTCTTT
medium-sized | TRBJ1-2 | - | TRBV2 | CASRRDWAGDGYTF | TGTGCCAGCAGGCGGGACTGGGCTGGGGATGGCTACACCTTC
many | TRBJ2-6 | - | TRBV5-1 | CASSLASGAGANVLTF | TGCGCCAGCAGCTTGGCGTCAGGGGCCGGGGCCAACGTCCTGACTTTC